This TCR beta chain stems from a study of shared clonotypes between healthy human individuals (dated by TCRdb to 2020 to 2021). For the study in its entirety: The cohort included a few men and two women between 18 and 49 years of age. For each donor, CD4 naive and CD4 memory were each run on three plates, CD8 naive on two plates, and CD8 memory on one plate. To estimate repertoire size and how much clonotype sharing occurs between individuals, the study deeply sequenced the blood TCR repertoires of about five healthy adults. Different laboratories and diverse techniques were used to prepare libraries and sequence TCR repertoires, to increase sequencing depth and limit assay-specific biases. Between about 0.94 and 8.9 billion PBMCs per donor were obtained by leukapheresis.

Donors were healthy HIV-negative adults with no recently reported acute infections or vaccinations. Only Caucasian adults living in Nashville, Tennessee, USA were represented among the donors. CD4+ T cells were enriched through magnetic negative selection, after which naive cells were positively selected on CD45RA and the remaining negative fraction served as the memory subset. Blood was collected by leukapheresis, and PBMCs were isolated by Ficoll-Histopaque density gradient centrifugation and then cryopreserved in liquid nitrogen vapor phase. Analytical flow cytometry was used to check the purity and quantity of every magnetically sorted T cell population. Each sorted fraction had its genomic DNA isolated and then quantified by UV absorbance on a Nanodrop 2000c. Relative to germline, V is missing 1 base and J is missing 4 bases, with 9 bases of the junction outside any gene match. As encoded in the germline V gene, CDR1 is LGHNT while CDR2 is FRNRAP. Taken from cysteine to phenylalanine, the CDR3 has 16 residues. Kept here is only the CDR3 DNA, which spans 48 bases and is read in frame from base 1.

Overall results and qualifications from the work: Naive subsets generally had larger estimated clonotype richness than memory subsets. Incomplete sequencing was indicated by rarefaction of sorted-subset datasets, despite the large sequencing depth. Only blood was sampled, and tissue TCR repertoires likely differ from those in blood. The genetic and exposure-history diversity represented was limited by the small number of donors. About 4.5% of naive CD4, 3.5% of naive CD8, roughly 2.4% of memory CD4, and around 0.4% of memory CD8 clonotypes were shared across several donors. Based on pairwise subsampling, the degree of clonotype sharing among donors was expected to be affected by sequencing depth. Higher generation probabilities were observed for clonotypes shared by all four sorted-subset donors than for non-shared clonotypes.

Using the deep immunoSEQ assay, TCR CDR3 regions were amplified from genomic DNA by multiplex PCR. Extracted genomic DNA from each cell subset was spread evenly across all wells of several immunoSEQ 96-well plates, with each plate serving as a replicate. For sorted subsets, approximately 200 ng of genomic DNA, equivalent to some 30,000 T cell genomes, went into each replicate PCR. The purified libraries were quantified using a Qubit 3.0 fluorometer, sized with a Bioanalyzer 2100, and then quantified again using the KAPA Library Quantification kit. Each immunoSEQ 96-well plate was sequenced on its own single-read 150-cycle Illumina NextSeq 550 flow cell. Regarding the original processing steps: Because the immunoSEQ output held only junctional sequences and lacked quality scores, the filtering could not match the filtering applied to full-length reads. Sequences were annotated with PyIR, a Python wrapper for IgBLAST v1.9, and V/J genes and CDR3 were assigned using IMGT germline references. Reads with weak V/J assignments (E-value above 1e-6), missing CDR3, stop codons, out-of-frame junctions, or ambiguous translated residues were removed. V3J clonotypes were defined as sequences sharing an identical inferred V gene, J gene, and CDR3 amino acid sequence. To compute the percentage overlap between repertoires, the number of shared unique clonotypes was divided by the size of the smaller repertoire. Three approaches were used to assess repertoire richness: RTK rarefaction, the Chao1 estimator, and Recon v2.1 estimates of unobserved clonotypes. For all TCRbeta clonotypes obtained by the gDNA method from several donors, generation probabilities were computed with OLGA. The table was pulled from immuneACCESS by TCRdb, which kept in-frame rearrangements only. Such tables lose some clones; where checked, under half of the loss comes from unresolved V genes, and the rest has no known cause. The V and J calls and the clone size are those of that table, but D and trimming were determined from the DNA. The sample table holds about 2.3 million clones, of which more than 85% were seen once. The top ten hold 0.39% of the sample.

Notes on this clone: The antigen it binds to is not known. Per-base quality was not reported, and no clone a single base away is much larger than it.

Sequencing input: naive CD4+ T cells from PBMCs. In the paper's terms, the cell subset or site label means: CD45RA+ positively selected. The source of this sequence is a young man in good health. Some clones in this sample may be carry-over from other donors' samples. The V and J genes are TRBV12-5 and TRBJ1-2; 7 central bases correspond to TRBD1. The CDR3 region reads CASGLEPLGQFYGYTF. DNA sequence: TGTGCTAGTGGTTTGGAACCGCTGGGACAGTTCTATGGCTACACCTTC.